The clone carrying this T cell receptor (beta chain) has a handful of counts. Its antigen remains unidentified. This record belongs to a study of T cell responses to AZD1222 COVID-19 vaccine. The study, taken as a whole, reports: Repertoire sampling was restricted to post-peak T cell response timepoints. In the spike-specific TCR repertoire, nearly half reportedly target unmutated variant regions.

Using immunoSEQ multiplex PCR, the repertoire was profiled, and TCRdb retains in-frame clones only, with some absent. The sample lists roughly 130,000 clones; 85% to 90% were seen once. There are 14 residues in the CDR3. V was shortened by 1 base and J by 0 bases, with 6 bases between the two germline ends. The germline CDR1 and CDR2 sequences are MDHEN and SYDVKM. V and J are TRBV28 and TRBJ1-1; no definite D call. The TCR sequence derives from an adult in good health. This material consisted of peripheral blood, taken on day 0 of AZD1222 vaccination. The DNA of the CDR3 is TGTGCCAGCAGTTTATCGGGGATGAACACTGAAGCTTTCTTT. Its protein product is CASSLSGMNTEAFF. Supplemented by reference TRBV28 and TRBJ1-1, the full variable domain reads DVKVTQSSRYLVKRTGEKVFLECVQDMDHENMFWYRQDPGLGLRLIYFSYDVKMKEKGDIPEGYSVSREKKERFSLILESASTNQTSMYLCASSLSGMNTEAFFGQGTRLTVV.